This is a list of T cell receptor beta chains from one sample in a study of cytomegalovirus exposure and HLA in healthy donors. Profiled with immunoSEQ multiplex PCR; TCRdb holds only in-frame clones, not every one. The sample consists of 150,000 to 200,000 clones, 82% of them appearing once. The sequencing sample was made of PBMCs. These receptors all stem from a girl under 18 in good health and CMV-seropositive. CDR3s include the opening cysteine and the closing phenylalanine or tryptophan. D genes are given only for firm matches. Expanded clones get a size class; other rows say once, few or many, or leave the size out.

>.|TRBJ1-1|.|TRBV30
TGTGCCTGGAATATAGTGAACACTGAAGCTTTCTTT
CAWNIVNTEAFF
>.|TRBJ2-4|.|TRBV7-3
TGTGCCAGCAGCTTAGAGGGACTAGCCAAAAACATTCAGTACTTC
CASSLEGLAKNIQYF
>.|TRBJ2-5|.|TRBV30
TGTGCCTGGTGTGCTGGGACTTACCTCCGAGAGACCCAGTACTTC
CAWCAGTYLRETQYF
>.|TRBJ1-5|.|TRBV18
TGTGCCAGCTCACCACTTGGGGGGGGCGCAGAGGGGCCCCAGCATTTT
CASSPLGGGAEGPQHF
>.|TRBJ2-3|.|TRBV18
TGTGCCAGCTCGACGCGGGGCAGGTCTAGCACAGATACGCAGTATTTT
CASSTRGRSSTDTQYF
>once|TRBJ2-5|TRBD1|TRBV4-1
TGCGCCAGCAGCGTCCAGGGGGCCTCGTATTCAGAGACCCAGTACTTC
CASSVQGASYSETQYF
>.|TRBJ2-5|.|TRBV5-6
TGTGCCAGCAGCTTCGCGCCTCGGGAAGCTCAAGAGACCCAGTACTTC
CASSFAPREAQETQYF
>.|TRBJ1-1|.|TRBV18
TGTGCCAGCTCACCACAGACAGAGAAGATGAACACTGAAGCTTTCTTT
CASSPQTEKMNTEAFF
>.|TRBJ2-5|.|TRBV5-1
TGCGCCAGCAGCTTGGGTGTAGTGGGCAGGGGAGAGACCCAGTACTTC
CASSLGVVGRGETQYF
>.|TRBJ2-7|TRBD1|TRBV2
TGTGCCAGCAGCCAGACCGGGACAGGGTACTACGAGCAGTACTTC
CASSQTGTGYYEQYF
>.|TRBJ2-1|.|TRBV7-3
TGTGCCAGCAGCCGAGCTCCTAACAATGAGCAGTTCTTC
CASSRAPNNEQFF
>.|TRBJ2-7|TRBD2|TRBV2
TGTGCCAGCAGGCGGACTAGCGGGGAGTCCTACGAGCAGTACTTC
CASRRTSGESYEQYF
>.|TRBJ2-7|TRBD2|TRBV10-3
TGTGCCATCAGTGAGTCGAGGCTAGCGGGAGTTGAGCAGTACTTC
CAISESRLAGVEQYF
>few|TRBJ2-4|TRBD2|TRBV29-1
TGCAGCGTTGCGACTAGCGGGAGTGCCAAAAACATTCAGTACTTC
CSVATSGSAKNIQYF
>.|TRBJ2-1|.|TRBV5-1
TGCGCCAGCAGCACCATTAGCGGCGATGAGCAGTTCTTC
CASSTISGDEQFF
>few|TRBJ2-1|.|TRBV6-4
TGTGCCAGCAGTGACGGCAGAGAGAGGAGCGAGCAGTTCTTC
CASSDGRERSEQFF
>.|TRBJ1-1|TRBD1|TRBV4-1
TGCGCCAGCAGCCTTACCCCCGGGGACAGCCTAATGGGGACTGAAGCTTTCTTT
CASSLTPGDSLMGTEAFF
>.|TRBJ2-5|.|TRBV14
TGTGCCAGCAGCCACGGAGGGGAGCGTAGAGAGACCCAGTACTTC
CASSHGGERRETQYF
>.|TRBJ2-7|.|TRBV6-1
TGTGCCAGCAGGTACCGGGACACTGATTCCTACGAGCAGTACTTC
CASRYRDTDSYEQYF
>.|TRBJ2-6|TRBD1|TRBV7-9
TGTGCCAGCAGCTTCCTCGACAGGGATGGGGCCAACGTCCTGACTTTC
CASSFLDRDGANVLTF
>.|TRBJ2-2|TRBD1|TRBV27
TGTGCCAGCGGAAGAACAGGGGTTCTCGGTACCGGGGAGCTGTTTTTT
CASGRTGVLGTGELFF
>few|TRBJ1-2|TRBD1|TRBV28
TGTGCCAGCAGTACCGCGGGACAGGGCGACTATGGCTACACCTTC
CASSTAGQGDYGYTF